Described below is a single T cell receptor beta chain sequence and its context. Its specific antigen is unknown. Base qualities are not recorded, but no much larger clone differs from it by a single base. This record belongs to a study of cytomegalovirus exposure and HLA in healthy donors (dated by TCRdb to between 2016 and 2019). As for the study more broadly: An earlier analysis of some 620 of the donors reported about 260 Gb of sequence data and 117 million unique TCR beta sequences obtained from around 180 million T cells. About 310 gigabases of sequencing data and approximately 84 million unique TCR sequences were included in an early release covering under 650 HLA-typed donors. Of the roughly 400 genotyped donors, around 81% fell in the genetic ancestry cluster associated with self-reported Caucasian donors. The study aimed to test whether cataloging public T cell receptors could reveal signatures of past pathogen exposure. The T cell repertoires of 666 subjects were profiled by immunosequencing and related to cytomegalovirus serostatus. In addition to the first cohort of 666 subjects, a separate validation cohort of approximately 110 different subjects was used. To predict cytomegalovirus infection status, the study brought together high-throughput TCR immunosequencing, statistical association of individual TCRs with disease status, and machine learning. In a later analysis, previously published TCR beta repertoires from several hundred donors were re-analyzed and high-resolution HLA genotyping was added so that TCR occurrence patterns could be studied. Rather than using new phenotypic data, the later analysis identified candidate immune exposures from TCR beta sequences and from how often those sequences occurred across donors. An earlier analysis of 450 to 750 of the donors used high-throughput TCR beta sequencing to judge whether each TCR beta V gene segment behaved as functional or pseudogenic. Alongside the repertoire data, information on donor age, sex, ethnicity and CMV serostatus was compiled. A later genetic analysis took genome-wide SNP genotypes for about 55% of the 666 donors and used that subset as a discovery cohort. All discovery cohort repertoires had been generated using a single sequencing platform. Both class I and class II loci were covered by HLA typing, at four-digit resolution. The number of donors typed differed by locus, with 629-630 for A, B, C, DRB1 and DQB1, roughly 520 for DQA1, nearly 610 for DPA1, and around 450 for DPB1. Several DR-DQ haplotypes were handled as single units for association and clustering because linkage in the cohort was strong. Across approximately 400 genotyped donors of the cohort, an average of roughly 200,000 unique TCR beta nucleotide sequences per donor were sequenced, and approximately 17% of those sequences were non-productive.

As encoded in the germline V gene (reference sequence), CDR1 is MNHEY while CDR2 is SMNVEV. CDR3 length: 14 amino acids, cysteine to phenylalanine. This entry keeps only the CDR3 DNA: 42 bases, framed from base 1. Trimming at the junction amounts to 4 bases on V and 7 bases on J, and the germline ends lie 11 bases apart. The method behind the library was the immunoSEQ multiplex PCR assay. For the multiplex PCR, a mixture combining 60 forward primers for TCR Vbeta segments and 13 reverse primers for TCR Jbeta segments was used. The CDR3 region of rearranged TCR beta genes was amplified from genomic DNA with a multiplex PCR assay. The amplified TCR beta libraries were sequenced on the Illumina HiSeq System as 87-base-pair reads. Per the authors' processing: In a later analysis, tens of millions of unique TCR beta chains were counted across the roughly 670 repertoires, and around 11 million of these chains were shared by at least two donors. To remove PCR and sequencing errors, raw reads were error-corrected and collapsed into unique sequences using a nearest-neighbor algorithm that merged closely related sequences. Alignment of CDR3 sequences to IMGT reference sequences was used to assign V, D and J gene segments. Each retained sequence needed at least a six-nucleotide match to both a V gene segment and a J gene segment. Rearrangements were called productive when the CDR3 lacked stop codons and stayed in frame with V and J; all others were non-productive. CDR3 was defined by IMGT convention, running from the second conserved V-encoded cysteine to the conserved J-encoded phenylalanine. The earlier analysis of 500 to 750 of the donors excluded any sequence lacking an unambiguous match to a single V gene segment. In an earlier analysis of 450 to 700 of the donors, V segments were called functional above 56.7% productive rearrangements and were called segregating when the between-donor standard deviation exceeded 5%. To diagnose cytomegalovirus status from the catalog of TCR beta chain sequences, a statistical classification framework was built. A later analysis assigned V and J genes by comparing TCR nucleotide sequences with IMGT/GENE-DB human TR gene sequences. Using the TCRdist pipeline, a later analysis assigned CDR3 sequences along with most-parsimonious VDJ recombination scenarios. In a later analysis, every TCR beta chain was defined by the combination of its CDR3 amino acid sequence and its V-gene family, and reads without a unique V-gene family were dropped. In a later analysis, 500 to 650 highly shared, low-generation-probability nucleotide sequences were removed to address suspected cross-contamination and a sequencing artifact. In a later analysis, a clonal expansion index for each public chain was calculated from normalized within-repertoire ranks of inferred template counts. A later analysis computed generation probabilities with a VDJ recombination model fitted to out-of-frame rearrangements, and checked the results against IGoR. In a later analysis, hypergeometric tests were used to score TCR-TCR, TCR-HLA and TCR-CMV co-occurrence, with a repertoire-size bias correction applied to TCR pairs. To estimate false discovery rates, a later analysis permuted the HLA or CMV assignments 20 times. In a later analysis, co-occurring TCRs were grouped using DBSCAN, and TCRdist sequence similarity was added for clustering within HLA-allele-positive subsets. Repertoires with fewer than 30,000 or more than 120,000 public chains were left out of co-occurrence clustering, as were five repertoires with anomalous nucleotide sharing. This immuneACCESS table, as held by TCRdb, lists in-frame sequences with V and J called but not all clones. Of the missing ones, under half trace to an unresolved V gene in checked studies; the others have no known cause. V, J and clone size were drawn from that table, and D and trimming were deduced from the DNA. The sample yields approximately 110,000 clones; roughly three fifths were counted once. In total, the top ten clones hold 3.8% of the sample.

The cohort comprised fewer than 750 healthy bone marrow donors. Cohort members were all nominally healthy when sampled, although unrecorded immune exposures were likely present. The donor was CMV seropositive and was included in the group of approximately 310 seropositive cohort members. A peripheral blood sample was collected from each donor, and TCR beta sequencing was performed on peripheral blood mononuclear cells. The Qiagen DNeasy Blood Extraction Kit was used to extract genomic DNA from the blood cell samples. The research as a whole found: In a later analysis, most CMV-associated TCR beta chains were found to appear HLA-restricted, with HLA associations seemingly driven largely by CMV exposure. In a later analysis, TCR association rates were found to vary across HLA loci, with the most associated TCRs seen for DRB1 alleles and the fewest for HLA-C alleles. Only TCR beta chains were sequenced in this cohort, and the absence of alpha or paired-chain data limited detectable features. According to the authors, the approach could potentially be generalized to other disease states and immunological phenotypes. Specific HLA alleles were associated with about 17,000 TCR beta sequences at a false discovery rate of 0.05 in a later analysis. In a later analysis, several top co-occurrence clusters were reported to appear linked to parvovirus B19, influenza, CMV and Epstein-Barr virus. In a later analysis, HLA-associated TCR beta chains showed more clonal expansion and lower generation probabilities than non-associated chains that were equally common. The only immune exposure information available for the cohort was CMV serostatus. An earlier analysis of approximately 540 of the donors showed that most TCR beta V segments appeared in productive rearrangements either about 90% or about 30% of the time, which broadly matched IMGT annotations. Because the 87-base-pair reads could not distinguish some IMGT-functional V segments, including TRBV6-2 and TRBV6-3, those segments were excluded. A cluster of highly shared sequence variants was judged likely to be a technical artifact of the sequencing pipeline. Linkage disequilibrium might explain the correlated functional status among segregating V segments, but an unknown experimental factor could not be ruled out. Because some donors lacked HLA typing at each locus, the association tests relied only on the typed subset. Across donors, most TCR sequences were observed very rarely, whereas some public TCRs were present in many individuals. An association between a missense DCLRE1C variant and V-gene and J-gene trimming of TCR beta chains was found in a later genetic analysis and replicated in an independent cohort. In both the original and validation cohorts, the classifier was reported to diagnose cytomegalovirus status with high specificity and sensitivity. In vitro tests confirmed that a few of the cytomegalovirus-associated TCR beta chains recognize cytomegalovirus antigens. When HLA alleles, especially DR and DQ, strongly co-occurred, TCR associations were difficult to assign to individual alleles. In a later genetic analysis, fewer N-insertions in productive TCRs were reported among donors in an Asian-associated ancestry cluster than the roughly 640-donor mean. About 17 rarely observed V segments, including chromosome 9 orphons, were excluded from the earlier analysis of some 590 of the donors because counts were too low. Roughly uniform sequencing depth across donors was assumed in presence/absence analyses, although this assumption may not hold. In the study, about 150 TCR beta chains were listed as associated with cytomegalovirus. A further reported finding was that TCR beta sequences accurately predicted the HLA-A and HLA-B alleles for most subjects in the first cohort.

Sequenced input: PBMCs. The chain employs TRBV27 and TRBJ1-6, with TRBD1 as a weak D call on 5 bases. The receptor comes from a man in his thirties or forties in good health and CMV-seropositive. Here is the DNA: TGTGCCAGCAGTTATCAGGGCGACAATTCACCCCTCCACTTT. It is translated as CASSYQGDNSPLHF.